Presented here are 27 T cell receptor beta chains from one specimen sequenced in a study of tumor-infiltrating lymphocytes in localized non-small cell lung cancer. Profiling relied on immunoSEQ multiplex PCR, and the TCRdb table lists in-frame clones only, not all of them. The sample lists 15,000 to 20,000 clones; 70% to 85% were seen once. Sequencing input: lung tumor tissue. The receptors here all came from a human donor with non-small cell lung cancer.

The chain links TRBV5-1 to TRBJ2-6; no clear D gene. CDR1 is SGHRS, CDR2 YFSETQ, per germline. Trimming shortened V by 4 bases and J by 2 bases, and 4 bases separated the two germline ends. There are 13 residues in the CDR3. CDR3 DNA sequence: TGCGCCAGCAGCCCCCCTGGGGCCAACGTCCTGACTTTC. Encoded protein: CASSPPGANVLTF.

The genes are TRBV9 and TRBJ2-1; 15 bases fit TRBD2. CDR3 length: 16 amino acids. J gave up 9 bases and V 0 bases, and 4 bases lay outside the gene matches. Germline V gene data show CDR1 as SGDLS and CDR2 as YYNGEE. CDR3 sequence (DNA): TGTGCCAGCAGCGTAGCGGGACTAGCGGGAGGCAGTGAGCAGTTCTTC. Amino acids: CASSVAGLAGGSEQFF.

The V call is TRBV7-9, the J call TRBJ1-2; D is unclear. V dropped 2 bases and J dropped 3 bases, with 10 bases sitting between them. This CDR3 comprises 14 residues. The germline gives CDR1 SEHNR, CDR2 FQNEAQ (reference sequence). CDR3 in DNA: TGTGCCAGCAGCTTACCGGGTCTCCACTATGGCTACACCTTC. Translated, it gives CASSLPGLHYGYTF.

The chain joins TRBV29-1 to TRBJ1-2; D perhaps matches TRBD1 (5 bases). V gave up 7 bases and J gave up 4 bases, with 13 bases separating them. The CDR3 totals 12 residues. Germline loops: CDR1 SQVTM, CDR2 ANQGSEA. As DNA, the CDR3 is TGCAGCGCTATATGGGGCTTCTATGGCTACACCTTC. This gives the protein CSAIWGFYGYTF. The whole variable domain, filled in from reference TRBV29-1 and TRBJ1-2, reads SAVISQKPSRDICQRGTSLTIQCQVDSQVTMMFWYRQQPGQSLTLIATANQGSEATYESGFVIDKFPISRPNLTFSTLTVSNMSPEDSSIYLCSAIWGFYGYTFGSGTRLTVV.

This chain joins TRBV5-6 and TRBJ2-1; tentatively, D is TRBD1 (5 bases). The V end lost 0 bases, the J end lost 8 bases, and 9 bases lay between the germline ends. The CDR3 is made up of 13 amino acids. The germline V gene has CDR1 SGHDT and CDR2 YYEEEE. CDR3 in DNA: TGTGCCAGCAGCTTGGACCAGGGTTATGAGCAGTTCTTC. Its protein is CASSLDQGYEQFF.

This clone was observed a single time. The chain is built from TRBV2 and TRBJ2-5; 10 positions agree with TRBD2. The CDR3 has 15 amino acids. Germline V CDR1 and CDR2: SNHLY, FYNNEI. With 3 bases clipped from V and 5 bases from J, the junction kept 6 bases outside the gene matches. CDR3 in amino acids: CASSESLAGEETQYF. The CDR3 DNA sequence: TGTGCCAGCAGTGAGTCCCTAGCGGGAGAGGAGACCCAGTACTTC.

The CDR3 sequence: CASSEQGRFYEQYF. CDR3 sequence (DNA): TGTGCCAGCAGTGAACAGGGAAGGTTTTACGAGCAGTACTTC. The chain joins TRBV2 to TRBJ2-7, with a possible D match to TRBD1 (5 bases). The CDR3 length is 14 residues. Germline CDR1 SNHLY, CDR2 FYNNEI. Trimming shortened V by 2 bases and J by 4 bases, and 12 bases separated the two germline ends.

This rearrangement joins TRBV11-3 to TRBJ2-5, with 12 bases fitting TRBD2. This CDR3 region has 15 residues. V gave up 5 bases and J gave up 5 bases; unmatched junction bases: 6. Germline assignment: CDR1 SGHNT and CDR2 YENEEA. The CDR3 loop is CASSKGLAGIETQYF. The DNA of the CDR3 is TGTGCCAGCAGCAAAGGACTAGCGGGAATCGAGACCCAGTACTTC.

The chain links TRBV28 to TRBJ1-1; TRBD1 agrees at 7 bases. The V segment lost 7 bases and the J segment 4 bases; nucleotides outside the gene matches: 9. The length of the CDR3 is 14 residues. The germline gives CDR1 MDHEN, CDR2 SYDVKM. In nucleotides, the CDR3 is TGTGCCAGCAACTGGGGACAGAGAGGCACTGAAGCTTTCTTT. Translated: CASNWGQRGTEAFF.

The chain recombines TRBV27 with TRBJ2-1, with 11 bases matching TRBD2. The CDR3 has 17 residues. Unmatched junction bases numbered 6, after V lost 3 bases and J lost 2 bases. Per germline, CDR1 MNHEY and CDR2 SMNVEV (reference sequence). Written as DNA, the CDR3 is TGTGCCAGCAGTTTTAGCGGGAGGGCCAGCGCCTACAATGAGCAGTTCTTC. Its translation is CASSFSGRASAYNEQFF.

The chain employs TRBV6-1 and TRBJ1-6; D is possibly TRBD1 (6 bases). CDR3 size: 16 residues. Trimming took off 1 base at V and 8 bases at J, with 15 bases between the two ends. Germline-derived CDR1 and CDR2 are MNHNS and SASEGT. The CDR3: CASSEEWSRGHSPLHF. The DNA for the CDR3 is TGTGCCAGCAGTGAAGAATGGTCCAGGGGTCATTCACCCCTCCACTTT.

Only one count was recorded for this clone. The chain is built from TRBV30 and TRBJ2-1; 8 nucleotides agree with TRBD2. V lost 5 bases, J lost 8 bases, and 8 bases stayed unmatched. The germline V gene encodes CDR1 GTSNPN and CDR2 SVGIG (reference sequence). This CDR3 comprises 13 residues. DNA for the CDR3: TGTGCCTGGGCCAGGCGGGGGGTTGATGAGCAGTTCTTC. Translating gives CAWARRGVDEQFF.

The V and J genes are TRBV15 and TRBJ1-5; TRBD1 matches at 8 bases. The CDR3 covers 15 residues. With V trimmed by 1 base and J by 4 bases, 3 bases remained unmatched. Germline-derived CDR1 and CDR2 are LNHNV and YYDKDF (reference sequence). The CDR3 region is CATSRGTGGNQPQHF. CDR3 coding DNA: TGTGCCACCAGCAGAGGTACAGGGGGAAATCAGCCCCAGCATTTT. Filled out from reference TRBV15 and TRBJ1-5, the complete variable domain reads DAMVIQNPRYQVTQFGKPVTLSCSQTLNHNVMYWYQQKSSQAPKLLFHYYDKDFNNEADTPDNFQSRRPNTSFCFLDIRSPGLGDTAMYLCATSRGTGGNQPQHFGDGTRLSIL.

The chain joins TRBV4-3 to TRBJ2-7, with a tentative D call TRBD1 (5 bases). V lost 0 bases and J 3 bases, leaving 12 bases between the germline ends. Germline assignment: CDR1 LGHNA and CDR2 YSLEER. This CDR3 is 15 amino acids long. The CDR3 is CASSQEDGQLYEQYF. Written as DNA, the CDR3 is TGCGCCAGCAGCCAAGAGGACGGACAACTCTACGAGCAGTACTTC.

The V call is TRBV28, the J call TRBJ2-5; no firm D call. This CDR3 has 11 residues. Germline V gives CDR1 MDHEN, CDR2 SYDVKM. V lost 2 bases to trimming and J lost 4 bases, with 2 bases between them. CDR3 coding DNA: TGTGCCAGCAGTTTAAGAGAGACCCAGTACTTC. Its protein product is CASSLRETQYF.

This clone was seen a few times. The CDR3 sequence: CASSPWEGDYNEQFF. CDR3 coding DNA: TGCGCCAGCAGCCCCTGGGAGGGGGATTACAATGAGCAGTTCTTC. The chain joins TRBV4-1 to TRBJ2-1; D might be TRBD2 (7 bases). This CDR3 region has 15 residues. V was trimmed by 4 bases and J by 4 bases, leaving 14 bases between them. Per germline, CDR1 MGHRA and CDR2 YSYEKL.

CDR3 loop: CASSSWSPLQETQYF. CDR3 nucleotide sequence: TGTGCCAGCAGCTCGTGGAGCCCACTCCAAGAGACCCAGTACTTC. The genes are TRBV7-2 and TRBJ2-5; no clear D gene. V shed 4 bases and J shed 1 base, with 13 bases lying between them. The length of the CDR3 is 15 residues. Germline assignment: CDR1 SGHTA and CDR2 FQGNSA.

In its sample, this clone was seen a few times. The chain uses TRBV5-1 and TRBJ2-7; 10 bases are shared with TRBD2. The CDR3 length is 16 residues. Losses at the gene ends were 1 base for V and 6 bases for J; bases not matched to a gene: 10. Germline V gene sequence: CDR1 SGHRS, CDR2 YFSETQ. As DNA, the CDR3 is TGCGCCAGCAGCTTGTCAGGAGCGGGAGGGCCGGGCGAGCAGTACTTC. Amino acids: CASSLSGAGGPGEQYF.

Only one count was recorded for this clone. The CDR3 here is CASSSTVRQGHGYTF. The CDR3 nucleotides read TGTGCCAGCAGTTCGACCGTCCGACAGGGTCATGGCTACACCTTC. This chain connects TRBV28 to TRBJ1-2, with 7 bases identical to TRBD1. The CDR3 totals 15 residues. Germline V gene lookup returns CDR1 MDHEN and CDR2 SYDVKM. J was trimmed by 6 bases and V by 4 bases; bases with no gene match: 11.

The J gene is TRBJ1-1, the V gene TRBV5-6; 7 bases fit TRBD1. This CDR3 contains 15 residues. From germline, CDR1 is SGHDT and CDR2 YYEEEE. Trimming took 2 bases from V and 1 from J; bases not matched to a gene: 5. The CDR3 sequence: CASSFLRTGNTEAFF. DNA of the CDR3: TGTGCCAGCAGCTTCCTCCGGACAGGGAACACTGAAGCTTTCTTT.

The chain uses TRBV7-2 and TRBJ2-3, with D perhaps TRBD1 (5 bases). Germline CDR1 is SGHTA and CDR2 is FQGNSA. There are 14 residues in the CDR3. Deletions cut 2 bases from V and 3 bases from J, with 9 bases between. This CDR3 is CASSLRTLTDTQYF. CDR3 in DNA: TGTGCCAGCAGCTTAAGGACATTAACAGATACGCAGTATTTT.

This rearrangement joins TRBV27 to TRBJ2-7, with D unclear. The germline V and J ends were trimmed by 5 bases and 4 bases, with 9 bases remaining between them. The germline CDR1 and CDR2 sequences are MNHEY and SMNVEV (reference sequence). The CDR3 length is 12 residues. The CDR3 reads CASSRDGYEQYF. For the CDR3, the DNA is TGTGCCAGCAGTCGAGACGGTTACGAGCAGTACTTC.

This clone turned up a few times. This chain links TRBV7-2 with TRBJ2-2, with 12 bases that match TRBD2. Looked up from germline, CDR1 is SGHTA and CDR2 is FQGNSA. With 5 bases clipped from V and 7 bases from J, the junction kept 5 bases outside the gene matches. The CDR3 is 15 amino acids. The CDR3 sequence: CASSEGLAGHGELFF. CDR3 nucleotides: TGTGCCAGCAGCGAAGGACTAGCGGGACACGGGGAGCTGTTTTTT.

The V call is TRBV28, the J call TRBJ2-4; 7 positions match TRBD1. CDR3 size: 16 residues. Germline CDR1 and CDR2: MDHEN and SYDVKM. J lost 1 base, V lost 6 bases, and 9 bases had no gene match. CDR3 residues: CASRPDRDEAKNIQYF. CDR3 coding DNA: TGTGCCAGCAGACCCGACAGGGATGAGGCCAAAAACATTCAGTACTTC.

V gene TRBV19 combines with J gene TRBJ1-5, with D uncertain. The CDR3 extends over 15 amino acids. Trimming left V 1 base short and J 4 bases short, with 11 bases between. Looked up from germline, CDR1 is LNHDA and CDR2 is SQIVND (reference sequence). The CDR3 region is CASSIVGGPNQPQHF. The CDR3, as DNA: TGTGCCAGTAGTATAGTTGGCGGACCTAATCAGCCCCAGCATTTT.

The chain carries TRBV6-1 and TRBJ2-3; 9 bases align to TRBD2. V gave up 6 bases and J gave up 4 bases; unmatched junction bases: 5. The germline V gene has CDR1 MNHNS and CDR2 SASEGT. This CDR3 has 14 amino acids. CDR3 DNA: TGTGCCAGCAGCCCGGGACTAGCAGCAGATACGCAGTATTTT. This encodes CASSPGLAADTQYF.

CDR3 sequence (DNA): TGTGCCAGCAGCGTACAAACCGATGGATACAATGAGCAGTTCTTC. This sequence encodes CASSVQTDGYNEQFF. The V and J genes are TRBV9 and TRBJ2-1; no clear D. Germline V gives CDR1 SGDLS, CDR2 YYNGEE. The CDR3 is 15 amino acids. Trimming shortened V by 1 base and J by 4 bases, and 12 bases separated the two germline ends.